Listed here are 25 T cell receptor beta chains from one sample, sequenced in a study of blood T cells in healthy people across ages. Primed by a sample-barcoded 5' primer and a J-beta primer mix, a second PCR proceeded for about 6 to 11 cycles. TCRdb itself ran the 5' RACE reads through MiXCR, one entry per CDR3 protein. The data show over a million distinct CDR3 sequences, approximately 59% seen once. Material for sequencing was blood. Receptors originate from a man aged 18 to 35 in good health.

V is TRBV3-1 and J is TRBJ1-2; tentatively, D is TRBD1 (5 bases). Germline CDR1 is LGHDT and CDR2 is YNNKEL (reference sequence). The CDR3 is 19 amino acids. Trimming cost V 0 bases and J 1 base, with 21 bases left between them. Here the CDR3 DNA reads TGTGCCAGCAGCCAAGAATCTGGGGCAGCTCGAGTCCTTAACTATGGCTACACCTTC. Protein product: CASSQESGAARVLNYGYTF.

The chain recombines TRBV11-2 with TRBJ2-1; 9 bases are shared with TRBD2. The CDR3 totals 18 residues. Trimming took 1 base from V and 4 from J; bases not matched to a gene: 11. Germline-derived CDR1 and CDR2 are SGHAT and FQNNGV. In nucleotides, the CDR3 is TGTGCCAGCAGCTTAGGCGGGGGGGAACTCCTCCGATACAATGAGCAGTTCTTC. Its translation is CASSLGGGELLRYNEQFF. Drawing the rest from reference TRBV11-2 and TRBJ2-1, the complete variable domain is EAGVAQSPRYKIIEKRQSVAFWCNPISGHATLYWYQQILGQGPKLLIQFQNNGVVDDSQLPKDRFSAERLKGVDSTLKIQPAKLEDSAVYLCASSLGGGELLRYNEQFFGPGTRLTVL.

The V and J genes are TRBV18 and TRBJ2-3; 8 nucleotides align to TRBD1. The CDR3 runs 16 residues. The junction had 7 bases not matched to a gene; V was cut back by 5 bases and J by 0 bases. The germline V gene encodes CDR1 KGHSH and CDR2 LQKENI. The CDR3 DNA sequence: TGTGCCAGCTCATCCAGGGGGCCGGACAGCACAGATACGCAGTATTTT. Amino acids: CASSSRGPDSTDTQYF.

This clonotype was detected a few times. V usage is TRBV10-3 and J usage is TRBJ2-3, with TRBD2 matching 7 bases. V dropped 6 bases and J dropped 10; count of bases not matched to a gene: 19. Germline V gene lookup returns CDR1 ENHRY and CDR2 SYGVKD. CDR3 length: 16 amino acids. This chain's CDR3 is CAIRERDSSSREAQYF. CDR3 DNA sequence: TGTGCCATCAGGGAGAGGGACTCCTCCTCCCGGGAGGCGCAGTATTTT.

V is TRBV7-8 and J is TRBJ2-1, with 8 nucleotides matching TRBD2. The DNA end favors TRBJ2-7, so the J call may be wrong. Germline V gene lookup returns CDR1 SGHVS and CDR2 FQNEAQ. This CDR3 has 14 amino acids. The CDR3, as DNA: TGTGCCAGCAGCTACGAGCGGGAGCGCTTCGAGCAGTACTTC. Its translation is CASSYERERFEQYF.

The genes are TRBV20-1 and TRBJ2-7, with 8 bases aligning to TRBD1. From germline, CDR1 is DFQATT and CDR2 SNEGSKA (reference sequence). Losses at the gene ends were 6 bases for V and 1 base for J; bases not matched to a gene: 8. The CDR3 covers 14 residues. DNA for the CDR3: TGCAGTGCAGATGACAGGGGAAGGTCCTACGAGCAGTACTTC. This codes for CSADDRGRSYEQYF.

The chain combines TRBV4-1 with TRBJ2-5, with 11 bases matching TRBD2. V lost 6 bases and J lost 2; bases outside the gene matches: 5. Germline V gene data show CDR1 as MGHRA and CDR2 as YSYEKL. CDR3 length equals 15 residues. The CDR3 protein is CASRLAGGVQETQYF. Written as DNA, the CDR3 is TGCGCCAGCAGATTAGCGGGAGGGGTACAAGAGACCCAGTACTTC.

The chain links TRBV10-3 to TRBJ2-7; the D gene is possibly TRBD2 (5 bases). The CDR3 contains 15 residues. The V gene's germline CDR1 is ENHRY and CDR2 SYGVKD. The V gene lost 3 bases and the J gene lost 2 bases, with 14 bases spanning the gap. The CDR3 DNA sequence: TGTGCCATCAGTGACCCCGGGGATACTACCTACGAGCAGTACTTC. Translation: CAISDPGDTTYEQYF.

V usage is TRBV29-1 and J usage is TRBJ2-2; the D gene is possibly TRBD2 (5 bases). The germline V and J ends were trimmed by 5 bases and 8 bases, with 15 bases remaining between them. The germline V gene has CDR1 SQVTM and CDR2 ANQGSEA. This CDR3 comprises 13 residues. For the CDR3, the DNA is TGCAGCGTTAGTACTAGACTTACGGGGGAGCTGTTTTTT. Protein: CSVSTRLTGELFF.

Concerning this clonotype itself: One end of the junction is discordant with germline, which a read error may explain. The genes are TRBV12-3 or TRBV12-4 and TRBJ2-7; the D gene is possibly TRBD2 (5 bases). Near its end, the DNA agrees better with TRBJ2-5, so the J call may be wrong. This CDR3 contains 13 residues. CDR3 amino acids: CASSFTSGETQYF. The CDR3 DNA reads as TGTGCTAGCAGTTTTACCTCGGGGGAGACCCAGTACTTC.

The V call is TRBV20-1, the J call TRBJ2-5; TRBD1 agrees at 9 bases. The better agreement between TRBJ2-7 and the DNA end casts doubt on the J call. The length of the CDR3 is 13 residues. Germline lookup yields CDR1 DFQATT and CDR2 SNEGSKA (reference sequence). The CDR3 spells CRARGTGSHEQYF. Here the CDR3 DNA reads TGCAGGGCCCGTGGGACAGGGTCCCACGAGCAGTACTTC.

This clonotype was observed a few times. A much bigger clone sits one base away, suggesting this may be a read error. This chain connects TRBV20-1 to TRBJ2-5, with D unclear. Germline CDR1 is DFQATT and CDR2 is SNEGSKA (reference sequence). The CDR3 has 10 residues. With 3 bases removed from V and 4 bases from J, the gap between germline ends came to 3 bases. CDR3 region: CSASVETQYF. Here the CDR3 DNA reads TGCAGTGCTAGCGTAGAGACCCAGTACTTC.

This clonotype was detected a few times. The chain carries TRBV20-1 and TRBJ2-5; D is ambiguous. The CDR3 contains 12 residues. Germline V CDR1 and CDR2: DFQATT, SNEGSKA (reference sequence). The V gene lost 3 bases and the J gene lost 0 bases, with 5 bases spanning the gap. The CDR3 bases are TGCAGTGCTAGGGGTAACCAAGAGACCCAGTACTTC. Translation gives CSARGNQETQYF.

This chain joins TRBV6-1 and TRBJ1-2; the match to TRBD1 covers 8 bases. In germline, CDR1 is MNHNS, CDR2 SASEGT. The CDR3 is 16 amino acids. V was clipped by 6 bases and J by 6 bases; unmatched bases: 15. CDR3 coding DNA: TGTGCCAGCAGCGAACCTGGTTCAGGGGGCTTGGATGGCTACACCTTC. Encoded protein: CASSEPGSGGLDGYTF.

Worth noting for this clonotype: A much larger clone lies a single base off, so this may be a read error. V and J are TRBV20-1 and TRBJ2-7; 7 nucleotides match TRBD1. The J call could be wrong; TRBJ2-5 is a better fit for the DNA end. Germline CDR1 reads DFQATT; CDR2 reads SNEGSKA (reference sequence). The CDR3 is 15 amino acids. The CDR3 region has the DNA TGCAGTGCTAGAGTTGGAGACAGGGCTTCAGAGACCCAGTACTTC. This codes for CSARVGDRASETQYF.

J is TRBJ2-1 and V is TRBV7-9; D not certain. CDR3 length: 13 amino acids. Germline CDR1 SEHNR, CDR2 FQNEAQ (reference sequence). V lost 4 bases to trimming and J lost 10 bases, with 14 bases between them. The CDR3 protein is CASSSLGTYEQFF. As DNA, the CDR3 is TGTGCCAGCAGCTCCCTGGGCACATACGAGCAGTTCTTC.

This clonotype turned up a few times. The gene calls are TRBV9 and TRBJ1-2; D is uncertain. Per the germline V gene, CDR1 is SGDLS and CDR2 is YYNGEE. The V and J ends lost 7 bases and 1 base respectively, with 8 bases between them. The CDR3 spans 12 residues. CDR3 nucleotides: TGTGCCAGCGAGCGGGATAACTATGGCTACACCTTC. Amino acids: CASERDNYGYTF.

The sample holds a few counts of this clonotype. The chain joins TRBV20-1 to TRBJ2-7; no reliable D call. V was trimmed by 6 bases and J by 2 bases, leaving 11 bases between them. Germline CDR1 DFQATT, CDR2 SNEGSKA (reference sequence). This CDR3 region has 12 residues. The CDR3 sequence is CSAETRTYEQYF. CDR3 nucleotide sequence: TGCAGTGCCGAGACAAGGACCTACGAGCAGTACTTC.

The chain is built from TRBV5-1 and TRBJ1-5; D is perhaps TRBD1 (5 bases). The CDR3 is 15 residues long. Trimming took 3 bases from V and 6 from J, leaving 16 bases between them. Germline V gene data show CDR1 as SGHRS and CDR2 as YFSETQ. CDR3 DNA: TGCGCCAGCAGCTCGGTCGGGGGAGTTGGTCAGCCCCAGCATTTT. It specifies CASSSVGGVGQPQHF.

This clonotype was counted once. V usage is TRBV4-1 and J usage is TRBJ2-5, with D perhaps matching TRBD1 (6 bases). The J call may be in error: the DNA end matches TRBJ2-7 better. The CDR3 has 15 amino acids. In germline, CDR1 is MGHRA, CDR2 YSYEKL. The chain's CDR3 is CASSQDGPGAYEQYF. CDR3 nucleotide sequence: TGCGCCAGCAGCCAAGATGGCCCAGGGGCCTACGAGCAGTACTTC.

This clonotype turned up a few times. V gene TRBV29-1 combines with J gene TRBJ1-1; possible D gene TRBD1, 5 bases. The CDR3 spans 14 residues. V was clipped by 0 bases and J by 1 base, with 9 bases between them. CDR1 and CDR2 (germline): SQVTM, ANQGSEA. The CDR3 region has the DNA TGCAGCGTTGAAGAACCCAGGGAGAACACTGAAGCTTTCTTT. This translates into CSVEEPRENTEAFF.

The sample holds a few counts of this clonotype. This sequence joins TRBV3-1 and TRBJ2-7; maybe TRBD2 (5 bases). The germline gives CDR1 LGHDT, CDR2 YNNKEL (reference sequence). CDR3 length: 14 residues. The ends were cut back, 1 base at V and 3 bases at J, with 10 bases in the middle. The CDR3 protein is CASSQGLSNYEQYF. The DNA for the CDR3 is TGTGCCAGCAGCCAAGGACTATCCAACTACGAGCAGTACTTC.

This chain connects TRBV6-5 to TRBJ2-5; no definite D call. Germline values: CDR1 MNHEY, CDR2 SVGAGI. Trimming shortened V by 4 bases and J by 9 bases, and 21 bases separated the two germline ends. CDR3 length: 15 residues. CDR3 sequence (DNA): TGTGCCAGCAGTTTATGGGCTGGGGAAGAAGGGTCCCAGTACTTC. Its translation is CASSLWAGEEGSQYF.

The rearrangement joins TRBV7-8 to TRBJ2-5, with D tentatively TRBD2 (5 bases). With 5 bases removed from V and 11 bases from J, the gap between germline ends came to 30 bases. The CDR3 runs to 17 residues. The germline CDR1 and CDR2 sequences are SGHVS and FQNEAQ. CDR3 in amino acids: CASSPRGLLSSYNEQYF. CDR3 in DNA: TGTGCCAGCAGCCCTCGGGGATTACTGAGCTCCTACAATGAGCAGTACTTC.

This chain links TRBV4-1 with TRBJ1-4; D gene unclear. V lost 3 bases, J lost 5 bases, and 13 bases lay in between. CDR3 length: 15 residues. The germline V gene has CDR1 MGHRA and CDR2 YSYEKL. CDR3 nucleotides: TGCGCCAGCAGCCACCTGGAAGGAGGGAATGAAAAACTGTTTTTT. It translates to CASSHLEGGNEKLFF.